Sequencing of this TCR beta chain was carried out in a study of T-cell reconstitution after alpha-beta-depleted transplantation in children. Unique molecular identifiers were built into the TCRbeta library. TCRdb reprocessed the PCR reads via MiXCR and lists one record per CDR3 protein. The sample consists of some 490,000 distinct CDR3 sequences, around 12% of them appearing once. This CDR3 is built from 14 residues. Between the trimmed V and J ends, which lost 1 base and 5 bases, there was a span of 12 bases. Germline V gene data show CDR1 as SGHVS and CDR2 as FQNEAQ. In its sample, this clonotype was seen many times.

The TCR sequence derives from a human donor who donated a stem cell graft to a child with combined immunodeficiency. The chain joins TRBV7-8 to TRBJ2-7, with a tentative D call TRBD2 (5 bases). Sequenced here: PBMCs from the stem cell graft donor, sampled from the stem cell graft. CDR3 residues: CASSLDWELDEQYF. CDR3 nucleotide sequence: TGTGCCAGCAGCTTAGATTGGGAACTAGACGAGCAGTACTTC.